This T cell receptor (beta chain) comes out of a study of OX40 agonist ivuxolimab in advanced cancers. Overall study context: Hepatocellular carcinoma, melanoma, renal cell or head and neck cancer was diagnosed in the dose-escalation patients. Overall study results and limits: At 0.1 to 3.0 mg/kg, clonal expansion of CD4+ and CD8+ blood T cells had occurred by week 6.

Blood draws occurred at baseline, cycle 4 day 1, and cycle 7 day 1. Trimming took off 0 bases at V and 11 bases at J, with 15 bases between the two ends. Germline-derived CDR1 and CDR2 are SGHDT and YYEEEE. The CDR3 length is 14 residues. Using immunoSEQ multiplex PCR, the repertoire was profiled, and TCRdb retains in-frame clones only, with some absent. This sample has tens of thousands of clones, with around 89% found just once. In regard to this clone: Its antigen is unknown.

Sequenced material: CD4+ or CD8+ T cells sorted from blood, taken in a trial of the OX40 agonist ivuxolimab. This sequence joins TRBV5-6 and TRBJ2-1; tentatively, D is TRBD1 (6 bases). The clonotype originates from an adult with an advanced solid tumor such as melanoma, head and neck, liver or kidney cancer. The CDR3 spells CASSLGLQGGKQFF. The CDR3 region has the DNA TGTGCCAGCAGCTTGGGACTACAGGGTGGGAAGCAGTTCTTC.